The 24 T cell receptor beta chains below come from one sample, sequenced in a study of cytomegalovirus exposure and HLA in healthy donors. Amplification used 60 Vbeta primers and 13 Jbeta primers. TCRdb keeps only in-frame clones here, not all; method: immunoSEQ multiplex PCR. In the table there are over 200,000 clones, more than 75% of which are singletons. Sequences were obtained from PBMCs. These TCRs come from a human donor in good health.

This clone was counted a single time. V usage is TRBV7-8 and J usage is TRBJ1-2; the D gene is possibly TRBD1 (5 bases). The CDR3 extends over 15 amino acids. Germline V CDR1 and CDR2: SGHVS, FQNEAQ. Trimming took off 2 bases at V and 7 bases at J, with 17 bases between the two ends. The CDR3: CASSLLRRAGLGYTF. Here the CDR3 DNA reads TGTGCCAGCAGCTTACTGCGTCGGGCAGGGCTTGGCTACACCTTC.

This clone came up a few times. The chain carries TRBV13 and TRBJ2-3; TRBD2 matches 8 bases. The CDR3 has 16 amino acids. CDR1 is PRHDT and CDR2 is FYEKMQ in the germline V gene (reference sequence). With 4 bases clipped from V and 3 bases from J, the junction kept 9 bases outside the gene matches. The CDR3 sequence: CASSYISGSRTDTQYF. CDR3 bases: TGTGCCAGCAGCTACATAAGCGGGAGTCGGACAGATACGCAGTATTTT.

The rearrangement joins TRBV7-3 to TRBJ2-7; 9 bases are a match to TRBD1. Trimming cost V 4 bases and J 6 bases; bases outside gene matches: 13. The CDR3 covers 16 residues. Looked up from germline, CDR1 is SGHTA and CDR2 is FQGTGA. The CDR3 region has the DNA TGTGCCAGCAGCTCCGGTCGATCGGGACAGGGCTCCGAGCAGTACTTC. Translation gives CASSSGRSGQGSEQYF.

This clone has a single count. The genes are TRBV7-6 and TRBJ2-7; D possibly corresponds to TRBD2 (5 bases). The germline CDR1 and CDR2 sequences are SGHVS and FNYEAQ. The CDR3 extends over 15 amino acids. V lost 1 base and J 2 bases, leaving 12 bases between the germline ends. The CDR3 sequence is CASSLDGGPAYEQYF. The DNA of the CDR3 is TGTGCCAGCAGCTTAGACGGAGGACCCGCCTACGAGCAGTACTTC.

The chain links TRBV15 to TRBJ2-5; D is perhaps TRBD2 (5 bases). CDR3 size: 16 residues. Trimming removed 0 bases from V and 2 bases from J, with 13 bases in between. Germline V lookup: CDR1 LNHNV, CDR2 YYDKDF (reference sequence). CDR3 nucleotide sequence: TGTGCCACCAGCAGAGATCTGCTAGCCCCACAAGAGACCCAGTACTTC. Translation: CATSRDLLAPQETQYF.

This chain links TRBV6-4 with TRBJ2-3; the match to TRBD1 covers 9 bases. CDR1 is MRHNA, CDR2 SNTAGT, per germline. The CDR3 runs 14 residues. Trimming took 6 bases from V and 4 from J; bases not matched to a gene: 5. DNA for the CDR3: TGTGCCAGCAGCCCGGGACAGGGCGCAGATACGCAGTATTTT. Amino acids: CASSPGQGADTQYF.

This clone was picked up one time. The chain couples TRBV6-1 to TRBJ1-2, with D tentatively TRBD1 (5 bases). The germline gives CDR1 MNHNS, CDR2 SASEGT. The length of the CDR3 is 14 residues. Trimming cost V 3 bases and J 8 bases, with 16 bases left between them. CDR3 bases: TGTGCCAGCAGTGACCTGGGTGGGGCGGCGGGCTACACCTTC. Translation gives CASSDLGGAAGYTF.

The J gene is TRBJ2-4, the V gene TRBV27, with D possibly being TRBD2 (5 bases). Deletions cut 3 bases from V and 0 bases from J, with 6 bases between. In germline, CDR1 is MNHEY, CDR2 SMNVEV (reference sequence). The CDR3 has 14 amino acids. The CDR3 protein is CASSFRGAKNIQYF. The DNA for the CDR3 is TGTGCCAGCAGTTTTCGGGGAGCCAAAAACATTCAGTACTTC.

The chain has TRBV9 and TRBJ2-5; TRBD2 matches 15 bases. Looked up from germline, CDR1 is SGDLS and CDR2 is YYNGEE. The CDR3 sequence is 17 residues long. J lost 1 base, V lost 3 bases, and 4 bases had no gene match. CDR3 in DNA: TGTGCCAGCAGCGGGGGACTAGCGGGAGGTACCCAAGAGACCCAGTACTTC. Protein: CASSGGLAGGTQETQYF.

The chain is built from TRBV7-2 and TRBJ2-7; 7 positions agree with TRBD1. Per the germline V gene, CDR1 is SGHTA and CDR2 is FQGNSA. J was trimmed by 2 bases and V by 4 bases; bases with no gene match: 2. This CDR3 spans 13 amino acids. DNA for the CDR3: TGTGCCAGCAGCTCGGACAGGACCTACGAGCAGTACTTC. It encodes CASSSDRTYEQYF.

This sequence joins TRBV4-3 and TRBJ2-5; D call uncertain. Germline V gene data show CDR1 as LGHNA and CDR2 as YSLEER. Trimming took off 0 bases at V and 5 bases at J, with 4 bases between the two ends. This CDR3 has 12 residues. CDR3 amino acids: CASSQDMETQYF. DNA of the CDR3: TGCGCCAGCAGCCAAGATATGGAGACCCAGTACTTC.

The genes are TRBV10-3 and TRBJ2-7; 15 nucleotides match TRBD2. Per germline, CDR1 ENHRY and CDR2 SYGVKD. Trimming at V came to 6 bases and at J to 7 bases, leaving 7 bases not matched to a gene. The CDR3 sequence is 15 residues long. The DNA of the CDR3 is TGTGCCATCAGAATGGGACTAGCGGGAGGCCGGGAGCAGTACTTC. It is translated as CAIRMGLAGGREQYF.

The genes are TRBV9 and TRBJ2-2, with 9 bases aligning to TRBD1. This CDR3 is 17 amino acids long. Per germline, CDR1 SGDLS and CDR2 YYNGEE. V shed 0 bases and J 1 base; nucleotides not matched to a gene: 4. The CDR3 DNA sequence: TGTGCCAGCAGCGTAGACCCGGGACAGGGGAACACCGGGGAGCTGTTTTTT. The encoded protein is CASSVDPGQGNTGELFF.

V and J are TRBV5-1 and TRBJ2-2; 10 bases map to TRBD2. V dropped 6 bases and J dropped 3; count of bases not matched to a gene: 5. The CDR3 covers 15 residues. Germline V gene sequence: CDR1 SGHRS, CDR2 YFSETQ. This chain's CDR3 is CASIIGTSDTGELFF. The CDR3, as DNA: TGCGCCAGCATTATCGGGACTAGCGACACCGGGGAGCTGTTTTTT.

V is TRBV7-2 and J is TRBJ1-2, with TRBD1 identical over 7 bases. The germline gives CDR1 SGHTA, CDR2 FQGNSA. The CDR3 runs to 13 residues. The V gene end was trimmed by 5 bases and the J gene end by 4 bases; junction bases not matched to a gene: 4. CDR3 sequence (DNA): TGTGCCAGCAGCCGACAGGGATCCTATGGCTACACCTTC. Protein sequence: CASSRQGSYGYTF.

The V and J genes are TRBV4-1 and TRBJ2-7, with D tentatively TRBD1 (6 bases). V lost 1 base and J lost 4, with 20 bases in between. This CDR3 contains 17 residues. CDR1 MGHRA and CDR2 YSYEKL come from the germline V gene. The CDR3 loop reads CASSQVSFGTPEYEQYF. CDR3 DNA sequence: TGCGCCAGCAGCCAAGTATCGTTCGGGACACCTGAATACGAGCAGTACTTC.

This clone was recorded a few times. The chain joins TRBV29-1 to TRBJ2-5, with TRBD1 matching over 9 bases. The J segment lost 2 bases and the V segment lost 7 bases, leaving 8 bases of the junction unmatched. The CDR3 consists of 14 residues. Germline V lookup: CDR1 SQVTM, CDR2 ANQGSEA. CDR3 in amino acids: CSGGDRESQETQYF. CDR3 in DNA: TGCAGCGGCGGGGACAGGGAATCTCAAGAGACCCAGTACTTC.

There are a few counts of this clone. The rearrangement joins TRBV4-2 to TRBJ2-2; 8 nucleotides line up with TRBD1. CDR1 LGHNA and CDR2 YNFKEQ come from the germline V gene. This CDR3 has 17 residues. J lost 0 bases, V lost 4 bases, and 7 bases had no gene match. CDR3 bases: TGTGCCAGCAGCCCCAACAGGGGGACTTCGAACACCGGGGAGCTGTTTTTT. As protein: CASSPNRGTSNTGELFF.

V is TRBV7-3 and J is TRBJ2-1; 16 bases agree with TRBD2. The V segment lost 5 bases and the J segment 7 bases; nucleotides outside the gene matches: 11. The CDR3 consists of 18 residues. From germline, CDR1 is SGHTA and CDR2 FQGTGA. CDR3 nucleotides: TGTGCCAGCAGCCCCCGGGGACTAGCGGGAGGGCCTAGAAATGAGCAGTTCTTC. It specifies CASSPRGLAGGPRNEQFF.

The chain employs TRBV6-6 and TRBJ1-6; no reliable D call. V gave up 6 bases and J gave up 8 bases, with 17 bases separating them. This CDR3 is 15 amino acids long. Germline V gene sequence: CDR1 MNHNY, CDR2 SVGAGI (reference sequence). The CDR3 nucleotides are TGTGCCAGCAGCCCCCGGGATCCGAGGGATTCACCCCTCCACTTT. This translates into CASSPRDPRDSPLHF.

The DNA for the CDR3 is TGTGCCAGCTCACGGGACAGTAATGAAAAACTGTTTTTT. Amino acids: CASSRDSNEKLFF. The rearrangement joins TRBV18 to TRBJ1-4, with 7 bases fitting TRBD1. In germline, CDR1 is KGHSH, CDR2 LQKENI. CDR3 length: 13 residues. The J segment lost 4 bases and the V segment lost 4 bases, leaving 0 bases of the junction unmatched.

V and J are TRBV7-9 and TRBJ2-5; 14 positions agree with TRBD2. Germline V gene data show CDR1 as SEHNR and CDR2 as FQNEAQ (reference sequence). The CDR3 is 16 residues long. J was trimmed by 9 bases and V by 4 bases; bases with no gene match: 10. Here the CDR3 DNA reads TGTGCCAGCAGCTCTCCAAGACTAGCGGGAGGGGTGGCCCAGTACTTC. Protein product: CASSSPRLAGGVAQYF.

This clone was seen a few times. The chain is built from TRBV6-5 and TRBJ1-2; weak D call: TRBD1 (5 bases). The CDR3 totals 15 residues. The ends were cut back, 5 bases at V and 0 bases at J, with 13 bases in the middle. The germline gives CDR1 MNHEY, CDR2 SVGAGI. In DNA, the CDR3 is TGTGCCAGCAGTCCCCGGGGGAAAGCTAACTATGGCTACACCTTC. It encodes CASSPRGKANYGYTF.

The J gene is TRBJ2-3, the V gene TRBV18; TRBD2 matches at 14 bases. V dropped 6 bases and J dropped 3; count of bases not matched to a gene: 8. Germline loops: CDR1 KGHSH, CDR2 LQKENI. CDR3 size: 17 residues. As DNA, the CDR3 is TGTGCCAGCTCGAGCGGGACTAGCGGGAGCGGAACAGATACGCAGTATTTT. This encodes CASSSGTSGSGTDTQYF.